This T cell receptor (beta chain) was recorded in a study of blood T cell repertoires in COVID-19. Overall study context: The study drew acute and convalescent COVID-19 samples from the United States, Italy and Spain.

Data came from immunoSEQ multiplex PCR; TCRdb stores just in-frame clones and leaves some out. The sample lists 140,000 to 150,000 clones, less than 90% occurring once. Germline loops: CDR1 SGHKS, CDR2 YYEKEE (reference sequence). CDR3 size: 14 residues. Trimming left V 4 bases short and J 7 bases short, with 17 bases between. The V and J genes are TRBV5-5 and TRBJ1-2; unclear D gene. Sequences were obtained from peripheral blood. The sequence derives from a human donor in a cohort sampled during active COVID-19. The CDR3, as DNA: TGTGCCAGCAGCCCCCGTCGGGGAAGGAGTGGCTACACCTTC. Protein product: CASSPRRGRSGYTF. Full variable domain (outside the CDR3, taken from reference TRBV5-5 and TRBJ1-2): DAGVTQSPTHLIKTRGQQVTLRCSPISGHKSVSWYQQVLGQGPQFIFQYYEKEERGRGNFPDRFSARQFPNYSSELNVNALLLGDSALYLCASSPRRGRSGYTFGSGTRLTVV.